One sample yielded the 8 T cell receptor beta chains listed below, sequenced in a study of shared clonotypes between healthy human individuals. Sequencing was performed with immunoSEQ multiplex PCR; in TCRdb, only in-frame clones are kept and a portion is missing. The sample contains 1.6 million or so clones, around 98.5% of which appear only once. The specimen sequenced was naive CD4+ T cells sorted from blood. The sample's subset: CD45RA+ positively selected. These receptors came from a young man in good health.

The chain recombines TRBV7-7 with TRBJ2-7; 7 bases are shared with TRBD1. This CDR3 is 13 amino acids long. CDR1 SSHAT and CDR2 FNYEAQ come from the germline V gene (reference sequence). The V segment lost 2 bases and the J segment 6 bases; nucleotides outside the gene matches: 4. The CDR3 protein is CASSLQTGFEQYF. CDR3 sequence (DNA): TGTGCCAGCAGCTTACAGACAGGGTTCGAGCAGTACTTC.

As DNA, the CDR3 is TGTGCCAGCAGTTCCCGGGACAGGGCGTCCTACGAGCAGTACTTC. It specifies CASSSRDRASYEQYF. This chain uses TRBV5-4 with TRBJ2-7, with 9 bases fitting TRBD1. CDR3 length: 15 amino acids. Germline lookup yields CDR1 SGHNT and CDR2 YYREEE (reference sequence). V lost 5 bases, J lost 1 base, and 7 bases stayed unmatched.

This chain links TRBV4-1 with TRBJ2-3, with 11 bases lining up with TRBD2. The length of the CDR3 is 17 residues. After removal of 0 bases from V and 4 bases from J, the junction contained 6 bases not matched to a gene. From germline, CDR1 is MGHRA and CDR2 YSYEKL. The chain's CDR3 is CASSQDPSSGRSDTQYF. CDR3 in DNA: TGCGCCAGCAGCCAAGATCCCTCTAGCGGGAGGTCAGATACGCAGTATTTT.

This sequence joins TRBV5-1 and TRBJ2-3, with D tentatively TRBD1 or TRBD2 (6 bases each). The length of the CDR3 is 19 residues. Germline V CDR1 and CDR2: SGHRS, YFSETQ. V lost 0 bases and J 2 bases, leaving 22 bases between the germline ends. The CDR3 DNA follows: TGCGCCAGCAGCTTGGCCGTAACGGGGGCACGACTAGTCACAGATACGCAGTATTTT. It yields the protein CASSLAVTGARLVTDTQYF.

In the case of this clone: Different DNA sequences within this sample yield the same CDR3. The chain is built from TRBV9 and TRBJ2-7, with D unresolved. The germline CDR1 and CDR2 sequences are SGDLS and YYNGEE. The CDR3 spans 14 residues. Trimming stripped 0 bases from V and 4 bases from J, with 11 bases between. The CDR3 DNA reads TGTGCCAGCAGCGTAGCGGTGGTGGGGTACGAGCAGTACTTC. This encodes CASSVAVVGYEQYF.

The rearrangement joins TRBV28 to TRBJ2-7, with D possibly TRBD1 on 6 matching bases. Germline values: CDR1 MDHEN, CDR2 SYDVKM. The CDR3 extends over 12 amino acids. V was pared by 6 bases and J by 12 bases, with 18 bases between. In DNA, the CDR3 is TGTGCCAGCAGCCCGGACAGCCCACTCGTGTACTTC. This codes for CASSPDSPLVYF.

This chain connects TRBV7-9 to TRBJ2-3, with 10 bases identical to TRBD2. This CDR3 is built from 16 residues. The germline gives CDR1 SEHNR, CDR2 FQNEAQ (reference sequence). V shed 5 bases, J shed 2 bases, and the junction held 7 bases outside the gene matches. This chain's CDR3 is CASSINSGRTTDTQYF. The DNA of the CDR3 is TGTGCCAGCAGCATTAATAGCGGGAGGACCACAGATACGCAGTATTTT.

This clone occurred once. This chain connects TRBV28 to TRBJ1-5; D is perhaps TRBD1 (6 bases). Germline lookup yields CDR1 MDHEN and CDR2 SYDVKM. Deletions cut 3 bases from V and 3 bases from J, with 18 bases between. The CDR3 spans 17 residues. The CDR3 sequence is CASSLSPLRQVNQPQHF. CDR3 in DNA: TGTGCCAGCAGTTTGTCACCACTTAGACAGGTCAATCAGCCCCAGCATTTT.